Described below is a single T cell receptor (beta chain) sequence and its context. The sample comes from a study of technical replicates of blood from a handful of donors. CDR3 length: 15 amino acids. V shed 5 bases, J shed 1 base, and the junction held 6 bases outside the gene matches. Germline CDR1 and CDR2: SGHNT and YYREEE (reference sequence). Assay used: immunoSEQ multiplex PCR; TCRdb lists only in-frame clones, some missing. In the table there are about 75,000 clones, around 92% of which are singletons. Sequences were obtained from T cells isolated from PBMCs. The sequence came from a human donor in good health. Some clones in this sample may be carry-over from other donors' samples. This rearrangement joins TRBV5-4 to TRBJ2-7; TRBD2 aligns across 10 bases. The CDR3 loop is CASRPGTSVSYEQYF. DNA of the CDR3: TGTGCCAGCAGGCCCGGGACTAGCGTTTCCTACGAGCAGTACTTC.